Listed here are 27 T cell receptor beta chains from one sample, sequenced in a study of T cells in Graves' hyperthyroidism and ophthalmopathy (dated by TCRdb to between 2018 and 2021). Preparation of the library involved multiplex PCR. The sequencer was an Illumina HiSeq 2000. The TCR beta CDR3 regions were amplified from the RNA transcripts. A first-round RT-PCR of the TCR CDR3 used the HTBI primer set with the Qiagen OneStep RT-PCR kit. TCRdb applied fastp at Q25 and MiXCR to the public reads, then kept only in-frame beta chains. Every distinct CDR3 protein forms one entry, paired with its most common genes and DNA. The sample table lists about 640,000 distinct CDR3 sequences, around 21% of them with a count of one. The ten largest make up roughly 30% of the sample. Sequenced: blood. These receptors were obtained from a young man with Graves' ophthalmopathy.

The gene calls are TRBV9 and TRBJ2-7; 8 positions match TRBD1. Germline V CDR1 and CDR2: SGDLS, YYNGEE. After removal of 4 bases from V and 0 bases from J, the junction contained 9 bases not matched to a gene. The CDR3 has 16 amino acids. CDR3 sequence reads: CASSKTGQGYSYEQYF. DNA for the CDR3: TGTGCCAGCAGCAAAACCGGACAGGGATACTCCTACGAGCAGTACTTC. Based on the CDR3 plus reference TRBV9 and TRBJ2-7, the full variable domain is DSGVTQTPKHLITATGQRVTLRCSPRSGDLSVYWYQQSLDQGLQFLIQYYNGEERAKGNILERFSAQQFPDLHSELNLSSLELGDSALYFCASSKTGQGYSYEQYFGPGTRLTVT.

This clonotype has ten or more counts. This chain joins TRBV12-3 or TRBV12-4 and TRBJ2-3; TRBD2 aligns across 13 bases. The CDR3 totals 16 residues. Unmatched junction bases numbered 6, after V lost 5 bases and J lost 4 bases. The CDR3 is CASSTRLAGGADTQYF. The CDR3 nucleotides read TGTGCCAGCAGTACCCGACTAGCGGGAGGAGCAGATACGCAGTATTTT.

The V and J genes are TRBV6-2 or TRBV6-3 and TRBJ2-2; 8 bases are a match to TRBD1. This CDR3 spans 15 amino acids. V shed 4 bases and J 6 bases; nucleotides not matched to a gene: 7. Germline values: CDR1 MNHEY, CDR2 SVGEGT. The CDR3 is CASSSWTGSPGELFF. The CDR3 nucleotides read TGTGCCAGCAGTTCATGGACAGGGAGTCCCGGGGAGCTGTTTTTT.

As for this clonotype: At one end, the junction sequence differs from germline, possibly due to a read error. This rearrangement joins TRBV29-1 to TRBJ2-1, with TRBD1 matching over 8 bases. This CDR3 contains 15 residues. CDR1 SQVTM and CDR2 ANQGSEA come from the germline V gene. CDR3 amino acids: CSVLTGQDSYSEQFF. DNA for the CDR3: TGCAGCGTTCTAACGGGACAGGACTCCTACAGTGAGCAGTTCTTC.

This sequence joins TRBV4-1 and TRBJ2-3; TRBD2 matches at 8 bases. Germline-derived CDR1 and CDR2 are MGHRA and YSYEKL. This CDR3 is built from 14 residues. V lost 1 base to trimming and J lost 7 bases; unmatched junction nucleotides: 4. The CDR3 here is CASSQAGGPYTQYF. DNA of the CDR3: TGCGCCAGCAGCCAAGCGGGAGGGCCCTATACGCAGTATTTT.

On this clonotype itself: A read error may explain this, as a much larger clone is one base away. The gene calls are TRBV28 and TRBJ2-6; D remains unclear. Germline values: CDR1 MDHEN, CDR2 SYDVKM. The CDR3 is made up of 15 amino acids. Trimming stripped 4 bases from V and 0 bases from J, with 7 bases between. The CDR3 here is CASSSYVSGANVLTF. Here the CDR3 DNA reads TGTGCCAGCAGTTCGTATGTCTCTGGGGCCAACGTCCTGACTTTC.

This clonotype was recorded many times. V and J are TRBV20-1 and TRBJ1-2, with TRBD1 identical over 7 bases. The CDR3 runs 13 residues. Germline-derived CDR1 and CDR2 are DFQATT and SNEGSKA (reference sequence). The J segment lost 7 bases and the V segment lost 3 bases, leaving 8 bases of the junction unmatched. The CDR3 loop is CSASEGARVGYTF. CDR3 nucleotides: TGCAGTGCTAGCGAGGGGGCGAGAGTTGGCTACACCTTC.

The sample holds many counts of this clonotype. The chain joins TRBV2 to TRBJ2-7; 9 bases are shared with TRBD2. Germline loops: CDR1 SNHLY, CDR2 FYNNEI. There are 13 residues in the CDR3. Trimming took 4 bases from V and 7 from J; bases not matched to a gene: 5. The CDR3: CASSVETSGEQYF. The CDR3, as DNA: TGTGCCAGCAGTGTCGAGACTAGCGGTGAGCAGTACTTC.

The rearrangement joins TRBV7-9 to TRBJ2-7; D is ambiguous. The CDR3 consists of 14 residues. Looked up from germline, CDR1 is SEHNR and CDR2 is FQNEAQ (reference sequence). V shed 3 bases and J shed 6 bases, with 15 bases lying between them. CDR3 sequence: CASSLLADPSEQYF. The CDR3 coding sequence is TGTGCCAGCAGCTTGTTAGCAGACCCCTCCGAGCAGTACTTC.

This chain joins TRBV5-8 and TRBJ2-1, with 8 bases lining up with TRBD1. The V gene's germline CDR1 is SGHTS and CDR2 YDEGEE. This CDR3 comprises 17 residues. Trimming removed 3 bases from V and 8 bases from J; junction bases left unmatched: 16. CDR3 sequence: CASSSGPPRTGRDEQFF. CDR3 nucleotide sequence: TGTGCCAGCAGCTCGGGACCTCCCAGGACAGGGCGCGATGAGCAGTTCTTC.

On this clonotype: An end of the junction differs from the germline gene, which may be a read error. This CDR3 reads CASSVAPGQGNGKLFF. The CDR3 nucleotides read TGTGCCAGCAGCGTAGCTCCGGGACAGGGAAACGGGAAGCTGTTTTTT. The rearrangement uses TRBV9 and TRBJ2-2; 9 bases are shared with TRBD1. The germline V gene encodes CDR1 SGDLS and CDR2 YYNGEE. The CDR3 consists of 16 residues.

With respect to this clonotype: At one end the junction does not follow the germline gene, possibly because of a read error. This chain links TRBV7-9 with TRBJ2-7; maybe TRBD1 (6 bases). The CDR3 is made up of 20 amino acids. Germline V CDR1 and CDR2: SEHNR, FQNEAQ (reference sequence). The CDR3 sequence: CASSSHRRGTDSIGSYERYF. CDR3 nucleotides: TGTGCCAGCAGCTCTCACCGAAGGGGGACGGACTCTATAGGATCCTACGAGCGGTACTTC. The whole variable domain, filled in from reference TRBV7-9 and TRBJ2-7, reads DTGVSQNPRHKITKRGQNVTFRCDPISEHNRLYWYRQTLGQGPEFLTYFQNEAQLEKSRLLSDRFSAERPKGSFSTLEIQRTEQGDSAMYLCASSSHRRGTDSIGSYERYFGPGTRLTVT.

This clonotype was detected ten times or more. V and J are TRBV4-2 and TRBJ2-7; 10 nucleotides align to TRBD1. CDR3 length: 16 residues. CDR1 is LGHNA, CDR2 YNFKEQ, per germline. The ends lost 0 bases at V and 4 bases at J; junction bases unmatched: 6. The CDR3 DNA sequence: TGTGCCAGCAGCCAAGAACTGGACAGGGGGGGTTACGAGCAGTACTTC. Protein: CASSQELDRGGYEQYF.

The V gene is TRBV7-6, the J gene TRBJ2-7, with a weak D call TRBD1 (6 bases). This CDR3 spans 14 amino acids. Trimming removed 5 bases at V and 2 bases at J, with 13 bases between. Germline CDR1 reads SGHVS; CDR2 reads FNYEAQ. The DNA of the CDR3 is TGTGCCAGCAGCGAGACAGGCCGTCCCTACGAGCAGTACTTC. Translating it yields CASSETGRPYEQYF.

This clonotype was seen many times. V usage is TRBV9 and J usage is TRBJ2-1; 8 bases fit TRBD2. This CDR3 has 14 residues. V gave up 0 bases and J gave up 5 bases; unmatched junction bases: 1. From germline, CDR1 is SGDLS and CDR2 YYNGEE. This CDR3 reads CASSVGGLDNEQFF. The CDR3 DNA reads as TGTGCCAGCAGCGTAGGGGGACTAGACAATGAGCAGTTCTTC.

This clonotype was found once. The chain recombines TRBV19 with TRBJ2-7; 8 bases fit TRBD2. Germline V gene sequence: CDR1 LNHDA, CDR2 SQIVND (reference sequence). V lost 1 base, J lost 3 bases, and 8 bases stayed unmatched. This CDR3 is 16 amino acids long. The DNA for the CDR3 is TGTGCCAGTAGTATAGTGCCATCGGGACTAGGCTACGAGCAGTACTTC. Its protein is CASSIVPSGLGYEQYF. Supplemented by reference TRBV19 and TRBJ2-7, the full variable domain reads DGGITQSPKYLFRKEGQNVTLSCEQNLNHDAMYWYRQDPGQGLRLIYYSQIVNDFQKGDIAEGYSVSREKKESFPLTVTSAQKNPTAFYLCASSIVPSGLGYEQYFGPGTRLTVT.

The chain recombines TRBV7-9 with TRBJ1-5; 7 bases agree with TRBD1. The germline gives CDR1 SEHNR, CDR2 FQNEAQ (reference sequence). The V segment lost 10 bases and the J segment 7 bases; nucleotides outside the gene matches: 10. The CDR3 runs 13 residues. This chain's CDR3 is CATRGQGDQPQHF. CDR3 in DNA: TGTGCCACACGGGGGCAGGGGGACCAGCCCCAGCATTTT.

This clonotype turned up a few times. The J gene is TRBJ1-2, the V gene TRBV6-2 or TRBV6-3, with D perhaps TRBD1 (6 bases). Germline V gene lookup returns CDR1 MNHEY and CDR2 SVGEGT. The V end lost 6 bases, the J end lost 8 bases, and 25 bases lay between the germline ends. This CDR3 is 16 amino acids long. The CDR3 sequence: CASRFLTLQGEEGYTF. The DNA for the CDR3 is TGTGCCAGCAGATTTCTCACTTTACAGGGTGAAGAGGGCTACACCTTC.

This clonotype was found a few times. The chain combines TRBV7-9 with TRBJ2-1; D perhaps matches TRBD2 (5 bases). The germline CDR1 and CDR2 sequences are SEHNR and FQNEAQ (reference sequence). The CDR3 contains 15 residues. Trimming stripped 5 bases from V and 8 bases from J, with 19 bases between. The CDR3 bases are TGTGCCAGCAGCCCAATCTCCGGGCTGAGGGATGAGCAGTTCTTC. Translation gives CASSPISGLRDEQFF.

Regarding this clonotype: A much larger clone is a single base away; this may be a read error. The chain joins TRBV6-2 or TRBV6-3 to TRBJ1-1; D not resolved. The germline CDR1 and CDR2 sequences are MNHEY and SVGEGT. The CDR3 has 14 amino acids. The chain's CDR3 is CACSYGRANTEAFF. The CDR3 DNA reads as TGTGCCTGCAGTTACGGCCGGGCGAACACTGAAGCTTTCTTT.

Only a few counts were recorded for this clonotype. The chain is built from TRBV29-1 and TRBJ1-2, with D possibly TRBD1 on 5 matching bases. V lost 4 bases and J 7 bases, leaving 16 bases between the germline ends. The CDR3 has 13 amino acids. The V gene's germline CDR1 is SQVTM and CDR2 ANQGSEA. The CDR3 DNA follows: TGCAGCGTTGCCCCAAGAGGGACGGCTGGCTACACCTTC. This encodes CSVAPRGTAGYTF.

This clonotype was found a few times. The junction shows a germline mismatch at one end, possibly a read error. The chain links TRBV24-1 to TRBJ2-1; 14 nucleotides line up with TRBD2. Germline V gene sequence: CDR1 KGHDR, CDR2 SFDVKD. The CDR3 extends over 15 amino acids. The CDR3 is CASSSTSGRVNEQFF. The CDR3 coding sequence is TGTGCCAGCAGTTCGACTAGCGGGAGGGTGAATGAGCAGTTCTTC.

The chain couples TRBV27 to TRBJ2-1; 10 bases align to TRBD1. CDR3 length equals 15 residues. V dropped 7 bases and J dropped 8; count of bases not matched to a gene: 11. Per the germline V gene, CDR1 is MNHEY and CDR2 is SMNVEV (reference sequence). The CDR3 is CASTPRDRGIDEQFF. CDR3 DNA sequence: TGTGCCAGCACTCCCCGGGACAGGGGAATCGATGAGCAGTTCTTC.

This clonotype was observed at least ten times. The chain employs TRBV28 and TRBJ2-7, with D unclear. The CDR3 runs to 14 residues. Per germline, CDR1 MDHEN and CDR2 SYDVKM. The V gene lost 3 bases and the J gene lost 0 bases, with 9 bases spanning the gap. The CDR3 nucleotides read TGTGCCAGCAGTTTCCGCGGCCTCTCCTACGAGCAGTACTTC. Its translation is CASSFRGLSYEQYF.

To note about this clonotype: Just one base apart from a much larger clone, this may be a read error. V is TRBV3-1 and J is TRBJ2-3, with D perhaps matching TRBD1 or TRBD2 (5 bases each). The CDR3 extends over 16 amino acids. Germline assignment: CDR1 LGHDT and CDR2 YNNKEL (reference sequence). V shed 5 bases and J shed 6 bases, with 21 bases lying between them. The chain's CDR3 is CASSNSPGTQRDTQYF. The CDR3 bases are TGTGCCAGCAGCAACTCACCCGGGACCCAGCGGGATACGCAGTATTTT.

The V and J genes are TRBV2 and TRBJ2-1; 13 positions agree with TRBD2. Losses at the gene ends were 8 bases for V and 15 bases for J; bases not matched to a gene: 7. CDR1 and CDR2 (germline): SNHLY, FYNNEI. The length of the CDR3 is 12 residues. The CDR3 spells CASRQLAGGWFF. DNA of the CDR3: TGTGCCAGCCGACAACTAGCGGGAGGGTGGTTCTTC.

CDR3: CSARSPREYNEQFF. The CDR3 nucleotides are TGCAGTGCTAGATCCCCCAGGGAATACAATGAGCAGTTCTTC. The chain joins TRBV20-1 to TRBJ2-1, with D perhaps TRBD1 (5 bases). The CDR3 totals 14 residues. Trimming pared 2 bases from V and 4 bases from J, leaving 12 bases between. Germline assignment: CDR1 DFQATT and CDR2 SNEGSKA (reference sequence).